This T cell receptor beta chain is from a study of monozygotic twins with inflammatory bowel disease. Study-wide findings and caveats: IBD patients exhibited fewer clonotypes shared with other individuals than healthy twins, particularly with disease activity. Healthy co-twins showed greater TCRbeta diversity (inverse Simpson) than IBD patients.

cDNA synthesis was performed in eight separate reactions for each sample. Each CDR3 protein gets one entry in TCRdb, which reprocessed the 5' RACE reads and gives no DNA. The record lists under 200,000 distinct CDR3 sequences, of which the ten most abundant hold roughly 2.3%. CDR3 length: 15 residues. CDR1 and CDR2 (germline): SEHNR, FQNEAQ (reference sequence). Whole blood that had not undergone T cell sorting provided the isolated total RNA. On this clonotype itself: Its antigen remains unidentified.

Source material: blood. The V call is TRBV7-9, the J call TRBJ1-5. This sequence was found in a human donor with ulcerative colitis or Crohn's disease, or a healthy co-twin of an affected twin (not recorded which). The CDR3 region is CASSRTEAGNQPQHF.